The 30 T cell receptor beta chains listed next were all sequenced from one sample in a study of identical twins. From the 5' RACE reads, TCRdb called clonotypes with MiXCR, one entry per CDR3 protein. The sample has about 210,000 distinct CDR3 sequences, around a tenth seen once; the top ten hold 4% to 6%. Sequencing used memory (CD45RO+) T cells sorted from blood. The receptors were gathered from a woman between 18 and 29 years old in good health.

This rearrangement joins TRBV11-2 to TRBJ2-1; 8 bases agree with TRBD2. Germline V CDR1 and CDR2: SGHAT, FQNNGV. The CDR3 runs 18 residues. After removal of 1 base from V and 7 bases from J, the junction contained 15 bases not matched to a gene. The CDR3 region is CASSLGPAGVRGANEQFF. The DNA for the CDR3 is TGTGCCAGCAGCTTAGGACCAGCGGGAGTTAGGGGAGCGAATGAGCAGTTCTTC.

The V and J genes are TRBV7-2 and TRBJ2-4; 8 nucleotides align to TRBD1. J lost 5 bases, V lost 5 bases, and 8 bases had no gene match. Germline CDR1 reads SGHTA; CDR2 reads FQGNSA. The CDR3 is 15 amino acids. Here the CDR3 reads CASSETGGRENIQYF. DNA of the CDR3: TGTGCCAGCAGCGAAACAGGGGGGCGAGAAAACATTCAGTACTTC.

Regarding this clonotype: Being one base from a much bigger clone, this may be a read error. The chain recombines TRBV5-5 with TRBJ2-7; 12 nucleotides line up with TRBD2. Germline loops: CDR1 SGHKS, CDR2 YYEKEE (reference sequence). After removal of 4 bases from V and 2 bases from J, the junction contained 4 bases not matched to a gene. The CDR3 has 15 residues. The CDR3 loop is CASSKRLAGAYEQYF. In nucleotides, the CDR3 is TGTGCCAGCAGCAAAAGACTAGCGGGGGCCTACGAGCAGTACTTC.

This clonotype was detected only a few times. This chain joins TRBV19 and TRBJ2-3, with a possible D match to TRBD2 (6 bases). V was cut by 5 bases and J by 6 bases, with 18 bases left in between. This CDR3 has 15 amino acids. The germline V gene has CDR1 LNHDA and CDR2 SQIVND (reference sequence). The CDR3 is CASSPDYRVGDTQYF. The CDR3 DNA is TGTGCCAGTAGTCCGGACTACCGCGTGGGGGATACGCAGTATTTT.

This chain uses TRBV20-1 with TRBJ2-2; TRBD1 matches at 7 bases. V shed 1 base and J 5 bases; nucleotides not matched to a gene: 4. The CDR3 totals 14 residues. CDR1 is DFQATT, CDR2 SNEGSKA, per germline (reference sequence). Written as DNA, the CDR3 is TGCAGTGCTAGAGGATCGACAGGGACCGGGGAGCTGTTTTTT. Translating it yields CSARGSTGTGELFF.

The rearrangement links TRBV11-1 to TRBJ2-1; 11 bases fit TRBD2. Germline trimming cut 4 bases from V and 4 bases from J; bases unmatched to any gene: 12. CDR3 length equals 18 residues. Germline V lookup: CDR1 SGHAT, CDR2 FQDESV (reference sequence). CDR3 DNA sequence: TGTGCCAGCAGCTCCCCGACTAGCGGGACAACTGCATACAATGAGCAGTTCTTC. This codes for CASSSPTSGTTAYNEQFF.

This clonotype was observed a few times. The J gene is TRBJ2-7, the V gene TRBV19; a weak D match, TRBD1 (6 bases). The V gene's germline CDR1 is LNHDA and CDR2 SQIVND (reference sequence). The CDR3 totals 15 residues. The germline V and J ends were trimmed by 3 bases and 5 bases, with 17 bases remaining between them. CDR3 in DNA: TGTGCCAGTAGTATCCGGGGCAATAAGGGGGACGAGCAGTACTTC. It is translated as CASSIRGNKGDEQYF.

V and J are TRBV7-3 and TRBJ2-1; 8 nucleotides match TRBD1. Germline V gene lookup returns CDR1 SGHTA and CDR2 FQGTGA. The CDR3 is 12 amino acids. V was pared by 3 bases and J by 10 bases, with 2 bases of the junction left unmatched. CDR3 amino acids: CASSFDRGEQFF. The CDR3 region has the DNA TGTGCCAGCAGCTTCGACAGGGGCGAGCAGTTCTTC.

V usage is TRBV5-5 and J usage is TRBJ2-5; 10 bases match TRBD2. In germline, CDR1 is SGHKS, CDR2 YYEKEE (reference sequence). CDR3 length: 15 amino acids. V dropped 2 bases and J dropped 7; count of bases not matched to a gene: 8. DNA for the CDR3: TGTGCCAGCAGCTTTACTAGCGGGGAGGGCCGGACCCAGTACTTC. Translation gives CASSFTSGEGRTQYF.

This clonotype was observed a handful of times. The chain has TRBV10-3 and TRBJ1-5; tentative D call: TRBD1 (5 bases). Trimming cost V 7 bases and J 7 bases, with 14 bases left between them. Germline assignment: CDR1 ENHRY and CDR2 SYGVKD. This CDR3 has 13 amino acids. The CDR3 coding sequence is TGTGCCATCAACGCAGGCAGGGAACAGCCCCAGCATTTT. Translated, it gives CAINAGREQPQHF.

This clonotype occurred many times. The chain uses TRBV20-1 and TRBJ1-2; D may be TRBD1 (5 bases). CDR1 is DFQATT and CDR2 is SNEGSKA in the germline V gene (reference sequence). V was cut by 3 bases and J by 8 bases, with 13 bases left in between. This CDR3 has 12 amino acids. In nucleotides, the CDR3 is TGCAGTGCTAGGAGCACGGAGGGGGGCTACACCTTC. It specifies CSARSTEGGYTF.

Written as DNA, the CDR3 is TGTGCCAGCAGCCAAGGGACAACCTACAATGAGCAGTTCTTC. This encodes CASSQGTTYNEQFF. The chain couples TRBV3-1 to TRBJ2-1, with D tentatively TRBD1 (5 bases). V was shortened by 1 base and J by 2 bases, with 6 bases between the two germline ends. The germline gives CDR1 LGHDT, CDR2 YNNKEL (reference sequence). The CDR3 runs 14 residues.

In this sample, this clonotype turned up many times. V is TRBV11-2 and J is TRBJ2-7; tentative D call: TRBD1 (6 bases). CDR3 length: 18 amino acids. CDR1 is SGHAT and CDR2 is FQNNGV in the germline V gene. Trimming removed 3 bases at V and 2 bases at J, with 23 bases between. CDR3 bases: TGTGCCAGCAGCTTTAGGTTAGGAGATACAGGGATCACCTACGAGCAGTACTTC. It translates to CASSFRLGDTGITYEQYF.

This clonotype was counted only a few times. This rearrangement joins TRBV7-9 to TRBJ2-1; TRBD2 matches 8 bases. Germline loops: CDR1 SEHNR, CDR2 FQNEAQ (reference sequence). The CDR3 loop spans 15 amino acids. Trimming removed 3 bases from V and 2 bases from J; junction bases left unmatched: 3. CDR3 sequence: CASSFGTSPYNEQFF. The CDR3 DNA reads as TGTGCCAGCAGCTTCGGGACTAGTCCCTACAATGAGCAGTTCTTC.

In this sample, this clonotype turned up a few times. The CDR3 protein is CSARAQADSTQETQYF. The CDR3 nucleotides read TGCAGTGCTAGAGCTCAAGCGGACTCCACGCAAGAGACCCAGTACTTC. The chain joins TRBV20-1 to TRBJ2-5; a weak D match, TRBD2 (5 bases). The germline CDR1 and CDR2 sequences are DFQATT and SNEGSKA (reference sequence). This CDR3 has 16 amino acids. With 1 base removed from V and 2 bases from J, the gap between germline ends came to 17 bases.

This clonotype was observed at least ten times. The genes are TRBV5-1 and TRBJ1-1, with D uncertain. CDR1 and CDR2 from the germline V gene are SGHRS and YFSETQ. This CDR3 is built from 15 residues. The V gene lost 0 bases and the J gene lost 0 bases, with 9 bases spanning the gap. The CDR3 DNA sequence: TGCGCCAGCAGCTTGGTCCAACAATTGAACACTGAAGCTTTCTTT. It is translated as CASSLVQQLNTEAFF.

Many counts were recorded for this clonotype. In DNA form, the CDR3 reads TGTGCCAGCAGTTTCCTTCCGGACAGCAATTATGGCTACACCTTC. It encodes CASSFLPDSNYGYTF. The genes are TRBV6-5 and TRBJ1-2; maybe TRBD1 (6 bases). This CDR3 is built from 15 residues. Trimming shortened V by 4 bases and J by 5 bases, and 17 bases separated the two germline ends. The germline V gene encodes CDR1 MNHEY and CDR2 SVGAGI.

The J gene is TRBJ1-1, the V gene TRBV12-3 or TRBV12-4; D not certain. V was cut by 1 base and J by 10 bases, with 13 bases left in between. There are 13 residues in the CDR3. CDR3 nucleotide sequence: TGTGCCAGCAGTTTAGGGACGGTGAAAGTAGCTTTCTTT. Translated: CASSLGTVKVAFF.

This clonotype was seen more than once but under ten times. The V gene is TRBV12-5, the J gene TRBJ1-1; D is uncertain. Trimming pared 2 bases from V and 3 bases from J, leaving 13 bases between. This CDR3 has 15 residues. Germline V gene lookup returns CDR1 LGHNT and CDR2 FRNRAP. CDR3 sequence (DNA): TGTGCTAGTGGTTTGTCCAGGCGGCTTGACACTGAAGCTTTCTTT. Its translation is CASGLSRRLDTEAFF. The variable domain in full, completed from reference TRBV12-5 and TRBJ1-1, reads DARVTQTPRHKVTEMGQEVTMRCQPILGHNTVFWYRQTMMQGLELLAYFRNRAPLDDSGMPKDRFSAEMPDATLATLKIQPSEPRDSAVYFCASGLSRRLDTEAFFGQGTRLTVV.

This clonotype was counted a few times. The chain couples TRBV27 to TRBJ2-5, with D uncertain. V was clipped by 6 bases and J by 4 bases, with 12 bases between them. CDR1 and CDR2 (germline): MNHEY, SMNVEV (reference sequence). The CDR3 length is 13 residues. The CDR3 DNA sequence: TGTGCCAGCAGGTTAACACGGGCAGAGACCCAGTACTTC. Amino acid sequence: CASRLTRAETQYF.

This clonotype was counted between two and nine times. This chain connects TRBV30 to TRBJ2-5; perhaps TRBD2 as D (6 bases). The CDR3 totals 13 residues. Germline CDR1 reads GTSNPN; CDR2 reads SVGIG (reference sequence). The CDR3 DNA follows: TGTGCGTTCACGGGGGTATTTGGGAAGACCCAGTACTTC. Translating it yields CAFTGVFGKTQYF.

This clonotype was seen a handful of times. The chain uses TRBV5-6 and TRBJ2-3; 8 bases line up with TRBD2. Germline CDR1 SGHDT, CDR2 YYEEEE. The CDR3 is 14 residues long. V shed 7 bases, J shed 2 bases, and the junction held 6 bases outside the gene matches. CDR3 residues: CASSRTSLTDTQYF. The CDR3 DNA sequence: TGTGCCAGCTCCAGGACTAGCCTCACAGATACGCAGTATTTT. Looking up the rest from reference TRBV5-6 and TRBJ2-3 gives the full variable domain: DAGVTQSPTHLIKTRGQQVTLRCSPKSGHDTVSWYQQALGQGPQFIFQYYEEEERQRGNFPDRFSGHQFPNYSSELNVNALLLGDSALYLCASSRTSLTDTQYFGPGTRLTVL.

V usage is TRBV20-1 and J usage is TRBJ2-5; 7 bases match TRBD2. V was pared by 3 bases and J by 5 bases, with 9 bases of the junction left unmatched. The CDR3 contains 14 residues. CDR1 is DFQATT and CDR2 is SNEGSKA in the germline V gene (reference sequence). CDR3 residues: CSASPDAGGETQYF. The CDR3 DNA reads as TGCAGTGCTAGCCCGGACGCCGGGGGGGAGACCCAGTACTTC.

This clonotype appeared many times. The chain combines TRBV6-1 with TRBJ1-5; a weak D match, TRBD1 (5 bases). The germline V gene encodes CDR1 MNHNS and CDR2 SASEGT. Trimming removed 6 bases from V and 6 bases from J, with 15 bases in between. CDR3 length: 14 residues. In DNA, the CDR3 is TGTGCCAGCAGCAACGCAGGGTTCGGTCAGCCCCAGCATTTT. Its translation is CASSNAGFGQPQHF.

In its sample, this clonotype was seen many times. The genes are TRBV12-3 or TRBV12-4 and TRBJ1-2; D is possibly TRBD1 (5 bases). V gave up 1 base and J gave up 2 bases, with 8 bases separating them. There are 14 residues in the CDR3. CDR3 nucleotides: TGTGCCAGCAGTTTAGGTGGGGGGAACTATGGCTACACCTTC. This translates into CASSLGGGNYGYTF.

This clonotype was observed many times. This chain links TRBV11-2 with TRBJ2-7, with 8 bases matching TRBD2. Per the germline V gene, CDR1 is SGHAT and CDR2 is FQNNGV. The V and J ends lost 2 bases and 3 bases, in that order; junction bases with no gene match: 6. The CDR3 has 15 residues. CDR3: CASSLSGGEGYEQYF. For the CDR3, the DNA is TGTGCCAGCAGCTTATCGGGAGGGGAAGGCTACGAGCAGTACTTC. The full variable domain, with the rest looked up from reference TRBV11-2 and TRBJ2-7, is EAGVAQSPRYKIIEKRQSVAFWCNPISGHATLYWYQQILGQGPKLLIQFQNNGVVDDSQLPKDRFSAERLKGVDSTLKIQPAKLEDSAVYLCASSLSGGEGYEQYFGPGTRLTVT.

The chain uses TRBV6-1 and TRBJ1-1; weak D call: TRBD1 (5 bases). Per germline, CDR1 MNHNS and CDR2 SASEGT. The CDR3 covers 15 residues. V lost 8 bases, J lost 11 bases, and 27 bases lay in between. Here the CDR3 reads CASGLGVGVRAMAFF. The CDR3 region has the DNA TGTGCCAGCGGTCTAGGAGTAGGGGTGAGAGCGATGGCTTTCTTT.

The CDR3 bases are TGTGCCAGCAGTTTAGGCGTAGGTAGGGTTGGAGAGACCCAGTACTTC. Translated: CASSLGVGRVGETQYF. The V call is TRBV27, the J call TRBJ2-5, with D uncertain. V was trimmed by 2 bases and J by 4 bases, leaving 17 bases between them. CDR1 and CDR2 from the germline V gene are MNHEY and SMNVEV (reference sequence). The CDR3 length is 16 residues.

In its sample, this clonotype was seen a few times. A much larger clone lies a single base off, so this may be a read error. The conserved phenylalanine or tryptophan normally closing the CDR3 is absent here, so this likely arose from a read error. V is TRBV7-6 and J is TRBJ2-3; 7 nucleotides align to TRBD2. Germline V gives CDR1 SGHVS, CDR2 FNYEAQ. Trimming removed 2 bases from V and 4 bases from J; junction bases left unmatched: 6. The CDR3 length is 15 residues. CDR3 nucleotide sequence: TGTGCCAGCAGCTTAATGGGAGGGCCGGCAGATACGCAGTATTCT. Protein product: CASSLMGGPADTQYS.

V usage is TRBV6-1 and J usage is TRBJ1-2; 7 bases align to TRBD1. CDR1 MNHNS and CDR2 SASEGT come from the germline V gene. V trimming: 8 bases; J trimming: 8 bases; junction bases outside the gene matches: 17. This CDR3 has 15 amino acids. CDR3 nucleotide sequence: TGTGCCAGCTTTAAAACCGGGACAGTCTTCTCCGGCTACACCTTC. It codes for CASFKTGTVFSGYTF.